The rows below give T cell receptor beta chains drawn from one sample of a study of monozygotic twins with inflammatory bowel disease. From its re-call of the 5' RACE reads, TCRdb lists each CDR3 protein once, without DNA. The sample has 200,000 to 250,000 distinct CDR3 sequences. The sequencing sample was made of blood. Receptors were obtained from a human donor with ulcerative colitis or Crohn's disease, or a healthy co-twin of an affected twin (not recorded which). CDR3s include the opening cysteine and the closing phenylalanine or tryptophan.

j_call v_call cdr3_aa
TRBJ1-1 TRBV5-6 CASSLGTGSWAEAFF
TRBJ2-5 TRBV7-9 CASRPTEEETQYF
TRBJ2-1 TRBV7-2 CASSLLAGGPLTEQFF
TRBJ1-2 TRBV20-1 CSARITGNYGYTF
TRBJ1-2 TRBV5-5 CASSLEQGTLRGYTF
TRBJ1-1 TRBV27 CASSLSLTMNTEAFF
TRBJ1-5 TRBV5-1 CASSLEGGESNQPQHF
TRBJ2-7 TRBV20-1 CSARDLPSGNYGQYF
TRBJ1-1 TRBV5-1 CASSLTGTVNTEAFF
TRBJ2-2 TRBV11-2 CASSSRAGVPQSGELFF
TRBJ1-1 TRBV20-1 CSAPGTPGAEAFF
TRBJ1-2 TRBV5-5 CASSVSWGNYGYTF
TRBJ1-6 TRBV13 CASSLGVGNSPLHF
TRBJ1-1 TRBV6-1 CASIQGVGTEAFF
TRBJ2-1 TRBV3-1 CASSHLVPGLAEPDSYNEQFF
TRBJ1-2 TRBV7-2 CASSLEGIYTF
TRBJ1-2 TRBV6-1 CASSDGQVYGYTF
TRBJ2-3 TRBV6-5 CASSYTFFTDTQYF
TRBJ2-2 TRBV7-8 CASSPRGGQVNTGELFF
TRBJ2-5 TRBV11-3 CASSPRTGGMGETQYF
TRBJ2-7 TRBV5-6 CASSSLSHEQYF
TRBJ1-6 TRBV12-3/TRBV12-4 CASWQGANNSPLHF
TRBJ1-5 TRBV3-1 CASSQGGQTSQPQHF